This T cell receptor beta chain is drawn from a study of regulatory T cells in long-lasting Graves disease. Germline assignment: CDR1 SGHVS and CDR2 FNYEAQ. V was cut by 1 base and J by 4 bases, with 10 bases left in between. The CDR3 totals 15 residues. The time point denotes: newly diagnosed GD, antithyroid drugs for less than 3 months. RNA extracted from PBMCs served as the sequencing template. Assembly of TCR beta libraries relied on iRepertoire HTBI primers together with Arm-PCR of CDR3 regions. TCRdb ran MiXCR on the multiplex PCR reads and lists one entry per CDR3 protein. The profile shows about 620,000 distinct CDR3 sequences, 16% of them singletons. The sample was also linked to a second study, of T cells in Graves' hyperthyroidism and ophthalmopathy. That paper states: Most clonotypes expanded in the thyroid (above 0.001) were also present in blood.

The receptor was isolated from a woman aged 25 to 39 with Graves disease. The J gene is TRBJ1-4, the V gene TRBV7-6; D is ambiguous. The sample in question was peripheral blood mononuclear cells (PBMCs), obtained at new diagnosis, from a patient treated with antithyroid drugs. The CDR3 reads CASSLDGGFNEKLFF. CDR3 bases: TGTGCCAGCAGCTTAGATGGCGGGTTTAATGAAAAACTGTTTTTT.